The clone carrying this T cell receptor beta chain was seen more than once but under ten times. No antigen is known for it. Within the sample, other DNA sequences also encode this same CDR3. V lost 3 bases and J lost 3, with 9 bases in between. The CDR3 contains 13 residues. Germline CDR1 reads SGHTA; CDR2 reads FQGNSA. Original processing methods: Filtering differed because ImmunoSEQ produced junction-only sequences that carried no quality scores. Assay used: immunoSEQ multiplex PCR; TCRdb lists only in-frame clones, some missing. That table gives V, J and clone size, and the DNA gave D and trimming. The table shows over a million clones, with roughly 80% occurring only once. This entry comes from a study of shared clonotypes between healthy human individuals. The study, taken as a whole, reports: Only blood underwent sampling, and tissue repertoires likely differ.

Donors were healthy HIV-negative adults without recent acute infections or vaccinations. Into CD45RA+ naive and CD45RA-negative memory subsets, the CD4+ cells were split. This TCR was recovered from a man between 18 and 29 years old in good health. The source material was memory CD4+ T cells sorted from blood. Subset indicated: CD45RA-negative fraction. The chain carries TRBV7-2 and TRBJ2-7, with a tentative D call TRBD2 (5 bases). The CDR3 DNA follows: TGTGCCAGCAGCTTGGAGGTGGGCTACGAGCAGTACTTC. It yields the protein CASSLEVGYEQYF.